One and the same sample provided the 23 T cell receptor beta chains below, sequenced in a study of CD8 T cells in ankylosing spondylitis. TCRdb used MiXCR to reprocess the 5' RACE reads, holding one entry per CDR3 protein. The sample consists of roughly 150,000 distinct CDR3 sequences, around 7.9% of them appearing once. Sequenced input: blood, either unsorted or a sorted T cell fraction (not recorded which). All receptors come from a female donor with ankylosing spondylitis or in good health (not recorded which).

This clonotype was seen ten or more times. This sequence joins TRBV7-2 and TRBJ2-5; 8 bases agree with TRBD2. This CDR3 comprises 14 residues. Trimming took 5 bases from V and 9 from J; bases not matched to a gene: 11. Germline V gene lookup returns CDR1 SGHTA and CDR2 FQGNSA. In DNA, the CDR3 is TGTGCCAGCAGCCTAGGACACCTCGGGAGGGCCCAGTACTTC. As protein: CASSLGHLGRAQYF.

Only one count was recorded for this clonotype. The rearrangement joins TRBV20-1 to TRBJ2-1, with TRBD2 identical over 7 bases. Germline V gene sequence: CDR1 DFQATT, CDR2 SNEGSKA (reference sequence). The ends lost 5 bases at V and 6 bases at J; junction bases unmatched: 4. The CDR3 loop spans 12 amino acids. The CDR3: CSAWGGPNEQFF. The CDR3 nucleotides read TGCAGTGCTTGGGGGGGTCCCAATGAGCAGTTCTTC.

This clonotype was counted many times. The DNA for the CDR3 is TGTGCCAGCAGCCAAGGAAAGGGTTCCCTTACTAGCGCCGCAACACGCGGAGCTTTCTTT. As protein: CASSQGKGSLTSAATRGAFF. This chain connects TRBV3-1 to TRBJ1-1; D gene unclear. The germline gives CDR1 LGHDT, CDR2 YNNKEL (reference sequence). The CDR3 is made up of 20 amino acids. V was clipped by 1 base and J by 10 bases, with 34 bases between them. The complete variable domain, with remaining parts taken from reference TRBV3-1 and TRBJ1-1, reads DTAVSQTPKYLVTQMGNDKSIKCEQNLGHDTMYWYKQDSKKFLKIMFSYNNKELIINETVPNRFSPKSPDKAHLNLHINSLELGDSAVYFCASSQGKGSLTSAATRGAFFGQGTRLTVV.

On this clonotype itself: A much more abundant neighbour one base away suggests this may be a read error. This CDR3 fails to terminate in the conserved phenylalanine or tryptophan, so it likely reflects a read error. For the CDR3, the DNA is TGCGCCAGCAGTTATGCCCAACATATTACGACTGAAGCTTTCCTT. Translating it yields CASSYAQHITTEAFL. The chain has TRBV5-1 and TRBJ1-1; D is unresolved. Germline V gives CDR1 SGHRS, CDR2 YFSETQ. Trimming removed 5 bases at V and 5 bases at J, with 19 bases between. The CDR3 sequence is 15 residues long.

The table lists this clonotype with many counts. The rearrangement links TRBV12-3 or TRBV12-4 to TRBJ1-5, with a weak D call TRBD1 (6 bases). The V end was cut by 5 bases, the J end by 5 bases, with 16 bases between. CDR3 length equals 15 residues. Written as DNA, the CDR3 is TGTGCCAGCAGTGCCCTAACAGGGTCGGATCAGCCCCAGCATTTT. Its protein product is CASSALTGSDQPQHF.

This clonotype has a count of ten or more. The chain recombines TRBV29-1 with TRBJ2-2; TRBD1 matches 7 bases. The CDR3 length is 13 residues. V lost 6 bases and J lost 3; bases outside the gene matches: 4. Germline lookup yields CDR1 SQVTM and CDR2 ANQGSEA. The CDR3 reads CSVQGGYTGELFF. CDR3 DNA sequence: TGCAGCGTCCAAGGGGGCTACACCGGGGAGCTGTTTTTT.

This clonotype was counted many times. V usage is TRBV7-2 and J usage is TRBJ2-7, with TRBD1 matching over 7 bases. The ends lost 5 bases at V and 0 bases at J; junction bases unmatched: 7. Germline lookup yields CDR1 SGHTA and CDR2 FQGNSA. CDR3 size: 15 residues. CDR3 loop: CASSRDRASSYEQYF. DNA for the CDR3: TGTGCCAGCAGCCGCGACAGGGCTAGCTCCTACGAGCAGTACTTC.

The CDR3 coding sequence is TGTGCCAGCAGCCAAGCGGGGGGGCAAGCCGGGGAGCTGTTTTTT. Translated: CASSQAGGQAGELFF. This chain links TRBV4-2 with TRBJ2-2; 8 bases map to TRBD2. CDR1 and CDR2 (germline): LGHNA, YNFKEQ. The CDR3 length is 15 residues. V dropped 1 base and J dropped 6; count of bases not matched to a gene: 4.

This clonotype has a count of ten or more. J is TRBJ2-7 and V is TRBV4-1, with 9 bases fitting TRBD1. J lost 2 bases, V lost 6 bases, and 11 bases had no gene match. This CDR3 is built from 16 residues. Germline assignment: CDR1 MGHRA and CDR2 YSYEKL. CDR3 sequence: CASRPTGGRWTYEQYF. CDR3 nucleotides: TGCGCCAGCAGACCAACAGGGGGCCGATGGACCTACGAGCAGTACTTC.

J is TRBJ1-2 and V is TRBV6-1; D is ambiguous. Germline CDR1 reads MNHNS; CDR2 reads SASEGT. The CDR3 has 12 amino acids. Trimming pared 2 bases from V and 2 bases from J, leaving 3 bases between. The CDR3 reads CASSERNYGYTF. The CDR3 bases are TGTGCCAGCAGTGAAAGAAACTATGGCTACACCTTC.

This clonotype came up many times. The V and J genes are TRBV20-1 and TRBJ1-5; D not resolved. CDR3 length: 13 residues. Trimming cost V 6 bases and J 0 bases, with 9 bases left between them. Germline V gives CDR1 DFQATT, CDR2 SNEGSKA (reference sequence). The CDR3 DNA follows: TGCAGTGCCAGACCGGTTAGCAATCAGCCCCAGCATTTT. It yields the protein CSARPVSNQPQHF.

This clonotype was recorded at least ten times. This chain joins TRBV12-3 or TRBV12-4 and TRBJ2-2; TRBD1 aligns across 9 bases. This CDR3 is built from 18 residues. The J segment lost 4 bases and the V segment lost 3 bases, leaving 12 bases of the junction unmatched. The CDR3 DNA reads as TGTGCCAGCAGTTTCGGTTTAAGCGGGACAGGGTTCACCGGGGAGCTGTTTTTT. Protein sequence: CASSFGLSGTGFTGELFF.

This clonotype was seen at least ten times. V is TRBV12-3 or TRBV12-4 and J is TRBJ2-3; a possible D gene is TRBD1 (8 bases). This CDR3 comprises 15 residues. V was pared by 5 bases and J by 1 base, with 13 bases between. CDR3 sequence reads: CASSEAGQGTDTQYF. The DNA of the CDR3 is TGTGCCAGCAGTGAAGCGGGACAGGGCACAGATACGCAGTATTTT.

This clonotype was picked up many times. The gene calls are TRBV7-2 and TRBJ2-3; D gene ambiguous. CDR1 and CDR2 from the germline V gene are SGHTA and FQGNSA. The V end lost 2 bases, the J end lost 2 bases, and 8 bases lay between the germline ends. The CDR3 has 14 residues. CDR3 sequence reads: CASSLSTVTDTQYF. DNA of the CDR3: TGTGCCAGCAGCTTAAGCACAGTCACAGATACGCAGTATTTT.

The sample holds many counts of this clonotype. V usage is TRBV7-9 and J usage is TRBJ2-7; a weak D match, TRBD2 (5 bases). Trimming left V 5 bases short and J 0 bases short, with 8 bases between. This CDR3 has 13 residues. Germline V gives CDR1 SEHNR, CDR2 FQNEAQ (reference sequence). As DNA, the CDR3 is TGTGCCAGCAGCAGTAGCGTCTCCTACGAGCAGTACTTC. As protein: CASSSSVSYEQYF.

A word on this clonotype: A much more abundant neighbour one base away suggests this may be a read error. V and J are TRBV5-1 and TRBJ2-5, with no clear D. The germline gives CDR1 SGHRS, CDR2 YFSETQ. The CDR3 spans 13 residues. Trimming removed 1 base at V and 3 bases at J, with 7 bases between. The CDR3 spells CASSLTVEETQYF. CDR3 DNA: TGCGCCAGCAGCTTGACCGTGGAAGAGACCCAGTACTTC.

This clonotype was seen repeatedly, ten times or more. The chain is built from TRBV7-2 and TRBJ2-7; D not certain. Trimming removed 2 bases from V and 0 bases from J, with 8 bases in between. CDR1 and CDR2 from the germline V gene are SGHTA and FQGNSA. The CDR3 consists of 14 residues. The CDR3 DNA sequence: TGTGCCAGCAGCTTATTGGCTATCTCCTACGAGCAGTACTTC. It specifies CASSLLAISYEQYF.

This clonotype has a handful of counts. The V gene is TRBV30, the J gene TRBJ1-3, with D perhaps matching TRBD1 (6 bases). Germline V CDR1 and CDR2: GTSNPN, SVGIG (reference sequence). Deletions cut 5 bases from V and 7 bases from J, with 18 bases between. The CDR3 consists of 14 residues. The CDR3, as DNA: TGTGCCTGGGGGGGGCCGATCCGGACGAACACCATATATTTT. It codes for CAWGGPIRTNTIYF.

DNA of the CDR3: TGTGCCAGCAGCTACTGGGAACGGGGAAGCTCCTACAATGAGCAGTTCTTC. The encoded protein is CASSYWERGSSYNEQFF. The chain recombines TRBV7-2 with TRBJ2-1; the D gene is possibly TRBD2 (5 bases). The germline V gene has CDR1 SGHTA and CDR2 FQGNSA. V lost 4 bases and J lost 0, with 16 bases in between. The CDR3 runs 17 residues. Variable domain in full (rest from reference TRBV7-2 and TRBJ2-1): GAGVSQSPSNKVTEKGKDVELRCDPISGHTALYWYRQSLGQGLEFLIYFQGNSAPDKSGLPSDRFSAERTGGSVSTLTIQRTQQEDSAVYLCASSYWERGSSYNEQFFGPGTRLTVL.

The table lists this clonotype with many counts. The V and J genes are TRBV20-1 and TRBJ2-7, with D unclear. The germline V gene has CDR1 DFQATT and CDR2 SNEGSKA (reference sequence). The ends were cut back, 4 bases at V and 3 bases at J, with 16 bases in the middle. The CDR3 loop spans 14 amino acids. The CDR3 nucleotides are TGCAGTGCTATTACCGGGCCCCCGCGCTACGAGCAGTACTTC. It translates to CSAITGPPRYEQYF.

The CDR3 reads CASSQDGEGVQPQHF. The DNA for the CDR3 is TGCGCCAGCAGCCAAGACGGCGAGGGAGTTCAGCCCCAGCATTTT. V usage is TRBV4-3 and J usage is TRBJ1-5; D gene unclear. The CDR3 has 15 amino acids. Trimming shortened V by 0 bases and J by 6 bases, and 12 bases separated the two germline ends. Germline V gives CDR1 LGHNA, CDR2 YSLEER.

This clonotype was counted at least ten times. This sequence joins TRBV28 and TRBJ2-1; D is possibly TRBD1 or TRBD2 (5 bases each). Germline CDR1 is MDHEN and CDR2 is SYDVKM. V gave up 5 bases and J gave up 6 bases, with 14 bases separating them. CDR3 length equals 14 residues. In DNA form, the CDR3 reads TGTGCCAGCAGTCCCGGGACGGTGCGCAATGAGCAGTTCTTC. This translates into CASSPGTVRNEQFF. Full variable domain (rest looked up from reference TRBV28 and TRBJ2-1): DVKVTQSSRYLVKRTGEKVFLECVQDMDHENMFWYRQDPGLGLRLIYFSYDVKMKEKGDIPEGYSVSREKKERFSLILESASTNQTSMYLCASSPGTVRNEQFFGPGTRLTVL.

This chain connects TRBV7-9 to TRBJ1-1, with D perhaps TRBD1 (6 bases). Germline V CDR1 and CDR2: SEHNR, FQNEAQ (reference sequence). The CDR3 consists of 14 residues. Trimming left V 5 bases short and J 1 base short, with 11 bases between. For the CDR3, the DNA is TGTGCCAGCAGCGAAAGGACAGCGAACACTGAAGCTTTCTTT. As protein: CASSERTANTEAFF.